Each of the 9 T cell receptor beta chains below was sequenced from the same sample in a study of blood T cell repertoires in COVID-19. Clones were sequenced by immunoSEQ multiplex PCR, and TCRdb holds only the in-frame ones, with some missing. Seen here are 25,000 or so clones, approximately 90% observed once, and the top ten hold around 3%. Sequencing was done on a sample of peripheral blood. The receptors derive from a human donor in a cohort sampled during active COVID-19.

This chain links TRBV5-1 with TRBJ2-2; 9 bases are shared with TRBD1. After removal of 4 bases from V and 4 bases from J, the junction contained 5 bases not matched to a gene. CDR3 length: 15 amino acids. The germline gives CDR1 SGHRS, CDR2 YFSETQ. The CDR3 is CASSPGQGRTGELFF. CDR3 coding DNA: TGCGCCAGCAGCCCGGGACAGGGTCGCACCGGGGAGCTGTTTTTT.

This clone was seen only once. CDR3 region: CASSLARDRSNSPLHF. The CDR3 DNA is TGCGCCAGCAGCTTGGCTCGCGACAGGAGCAATTCACCCCTCCACTTT. The V call is TRBV5-1, the J call TRBJ1-6, with D perhaps TRBD1 (6 bases). The germline gives CDR1 SGHRS, CDR2 YFSETQ. This CDR3 region has 16 residues. V gave up 0 bases and J gave up 7 bases, with 14 bases separating them.

This clone has just one count. The chain is built from TRBV30 and TRBJ2-6; a weak D match, TRBD2 (5 bases). CDR3 length: 12 amino acids. The germline V and J ends were trimmed by 6 bases and 4 bases, with 7 bases remaining between them. Germline V gene lookup returns CDR1 GTSNPN and CDR2 SVGIG (reference sequence). The CDR3 region has the DNA TGTGCCTGCGGGAAAGGGGCCAACGTCCTGACTTTC. Its translation is CACGKGANVLTF.

This clone was picked up one time. J is TRBJ2-2 and V is TRBV4-1; 9 positions match TRBD2. Trimming cost V 5 bases and J 6 bases; bases outside gene matches: 13. The CDR3 sequence is 17 residues long. CDR1 MGHRA and CDR2 YSYEKL come from the germline V gene. The CDR3 DNA reads as TGCGCCAGCAGCACACGACTGCGCGGGGGGGCCCCCGGGGAGCTGTTTTTT. Its protein product is CASSTRLRGGAPGELFF.

V is TRBV7-9 and J is TRBJ1-6; 7 bases are a match to TRBD1. Trimming removed 7 bases from V and 5 bases from J; junction bases left unmatched: 11. CDR1 and CDR2 (germline): SEHNR, FQNEAQ (reference sequence). CDR3 size: 16 residues. The CDR3 bases are TGTGCCAGCACCTTGGGCGACAGGGCAAATAATTCACCCCTCCACTTT. Protein: CASTLGDRANNSPLHF.

The V and J genes are TRBV5-8 and TRBJ1-5, with a weak D call TRBD1 (5 bases). Germline CDR1 SGHTS, CDR2 YDEGEE. Trimming left V 6 bases short and J 6 bases short, with 22 bases between. The CDR3 totals 16 residues. CDR3 protein: CASTTTGGVLGQPQHF. CDR3 in DNA: TGTGCCAGCACGACTACGGGGGGGGTTTTGGGTCAGCCCCAGCATTTT.

CDR3 coding DNA: TGTGCCTGGAGAACAGGGCGGTGGACTGAAGCTTTCTTT. It translates to CAWRTGRWTEAFF. The chain carries TRBV30 and TRBJ1-1, with D possibly being TRBD1 (6 bases). Germline assignment: CDR1 GTSNPN and CDR2 SVGIG (reference sequence). There are 13 residues in the CDR3. The ends were cut back, 3 bases at V and 5 bases at J, with 13 bases in the middle.

This chain connects TRBV7-2 to TRBJ2-1; maybe TRBD1 (6 bases). CDR3 size: 16 residues. Germline assignment: CDR1 SGHTA and CDR2 FQGNSA. Deletions cut 1 base from V and 4 bases from J, with 14 bases between. The CDR3: CASSLVSRGEYNEQFF. For the CDR3, the DNA is TGTGCCAGCAGCTTAGTCAGCAGGGGCGAATACAATGAGCAGTTCTTC.

The chain couples TRBV4-1 to TRBJ2-3; D might be TRBD2 (5 bases). The CDR3 has 16 amino acids. Germline loops: CDR1 MGHRA, CDR2 YSYEKL. V was shortened by 0 bases and J by 2 bases, with 12 bases between the two germline ends. The CDR3 sequence is CASSQDRSGVTDTQYF. The CDR3, as DNA: TGCGCCAGCAGCCAAGACAGAAGCGGAGTCACAGATACGCAGTATTTT.